This T cell receptor (beta chain) came from a study of blood T cell repertoires in COVID-19. This CDR3 is 15 amino acids long. Germline CDR1 and CDR2: SEHNR and FQNEAQ (reference sequence). V trimming: 5 bases; J trimming: 4 bases; junction bases outside the gene matches: 9. Original data processing: For nucleated cells, counts were estimated from reference gene primer amplification. TCRdb's copy holds only in-frame clones and misses some; the assay was immunoSEQ multiplex PCR. From that table come the V and J calls and clone size; the DNA was used to work out D and trimming. The table lists around 150,000 clones, roughly 79% of them singletons.

Input material: peripheral blood. The TCR sequence derives from a man aged 45-65 years with active or convalescent COVID-19. The chain couples TRBV7-9 to TRBJ2-7, with 9 bases that match TRBD1. The CDR3 DNA sequence: TGTGCCAGCAGCCTCCGGGACAGGGAACCATACGAGCAGTACTTC. It translates to CASSLRDREPYEQYF.